The clone carrying this T cell receptor (beta chain) appeared many times. Antigen unknown. This CDR3 contains 14 residues. The ends were cut back, 0 bases at V and 7 bases at J, with 13 bases in the middle. CDR1 is DFQATT and CDR2 is SNEGSKA in the germline V gene (reference sequence). This sample is drawn from a study of T cells in Graves' hyperthyroidism and ophthalmopathy. Study findings and constraints: Blood also held most thyroid clonotypes expanded beyond 0.001.

Amplified TCR beta CDR3 regions came from RNA transcripts. TCR CDR3 underwent first-round RT-PCR with the HTBI primer set. Each CDR3 protein gets one entry after TCRdb re-called the multiplex PCR reads with MiXCR. The data show about 290,000 distinct CDR3 sequences, roughly an eighth seen once. The chain employs TRBV20-1 and TRBJ1-5; tentatively, D is TRBD1 (5 bases). The clonotype comes from a woman between 35 and 50 years old with Graves' hyperthyroidism. Sequencing used blood. In DNA, the CDR3 is TGCAGTGCTAGAGATAGAAGGGGTCGGCAGCCCCAGCATTTT. Its protein is CSARDRRGRQPQHF.